This paragraph covers one T cell receptor beta chain sequence. This entry comes from a study of cytomegalovirus exposure and HLA in healthy donors. PCR involved 60 Vbeta and 13 Jbeta primers. Produced via immunoSEQ multiplex PCR; TCRdb's table is partial and in-frame only. The sample lists around 120,000 clones; more than 60% were seen once. Germline values: CDR1 ENHRY, CDR2 SYGVKD. Trimming cost V 10 bases and J 6 bases; bases outside gene matches: 8. CDR3 length equals 15 residues. The sequenced material came from PBMCs. This TCR derives from a man aged 35 to 55 in good health and CMV-seropositive. The chain uses TRBV10-3 and TRBJ2-1; TRBD2 matches at 14 bases. The CDR3 DNA reads as TGTGCCACCCGCCAGGGACTAGCGGGGGCCAATGAGCAGTTCTTC. The encoded protein is CATRQGLAGANEQFF.